The 4 T cell receptor beta chains listed next were all sequenced from one sample in a study of shared clonotypes between healthy human individuals. Some clones are missing from TCRdb's copy, which holds only in-frame ones; the method was immunoSEQ multiplex PCR. The top ten hold approximately 2% of the sample, which has over 700,000 clones, roughly two thirds seen once. The sequenced sample consisted of memory CD4+ T cells sorted from blood. This sample's subset: CD45RA-negative fraction. The source of these receptors is a woman younger than 45 in good health.

The chain recombines TRBV21-1 with TRBJ2-1; TRBD2 is taken as the D call from the table, unchecked against the DNA. TRBV21-1 corresponds to a pseudogene. The CDR3 extends over 12 amino acids. The CDR3 reads CASSIFNNEQFF. In DNA, the CDR3 is TGTGCCAGCAGCATCTTTAACAATGAGCAGTTCTTC.

This chain uses TRBV25-1 with TRBJ2-3; 16 nucleotides line up with TRBD2. CDR1 MGHDK and CDR2 SYGVNS come from the germline V gene. This CDR3 has 18 residues. After removal of 4 bases from V and 4 bases from J, the junction contained 8 bases not matched to a gene. CDR3: CASSGKGLAGGGPDTQYF. The CDR3 bases are TGTGCCAGCAGTGGAAAGGGACTAGCGGGAGGGGGCCCAGATACGCAGTATTTT.

This clone was seen just once. The chain recombines TRBV9 with TRBJ1-1; 7 bases agree with TRBD1. CDR3 length equals 15 residues. Germline V gives CDR1 SGDLS, CDR2 YYNGEE. The V and J ends lost 3 bases and 4 bases, in that order; junction bases with no gene match: 9. CDR3 amino acids: CASSGTGWAGTEAFF. The CDR3 nucleotides read TGTGCCAGCAGCGGGACAGGTTGGGCTGGCACTGAAGCTTTCTTT.

The chain carries TRBV18 and TRBJ2-3, with D unresolved. This CDR3 is built from 15 residues. V was cut by 3 bases and J by 1 base, with 11 bases left in between. Germline CDR1 KGHSH, CDR2 LQKENI. Written as DNA, the CDR3 is TGTGCCAGCTCACCTGTAGTGGTGGGCACAGATACGCAGTATTTT. Translation gives CASSPVVVGTDTQYF.